Shown below are 10 T cell receptor beta chains from a single sample sequenced in a study of shared clonotypes between healthy human individuals. TCRdb keeps only in-frame clones here, not all; method: immunoSEQ multiplex PCR. The top ten clones hold more than 10% of a sample with hundreds of thousands of clones, roughly 79% of them seen once. Sequenced: PBMCs. The receptors were sampled from a middle-aged woman in good health. Some clones in this sample may be carry-over from other donors' samples.

In the case of this clone: This specimen includes other DNA sequences encoding the same CDR3. The chain has TRBV5-6 and TRBJ2-7; D uncertain. Trimming stripped 5 bases from V and 4 bases from J, with 7 bases between. CDR3 length: 11 amino acids. Germline loops: CDR1 SGHDT, CDR2 YYEEEE. For the CDR3, the DNA is TGTGCCAGCAGTTTAGGATACGAGCAGTACTTC. Translating it yields CASSLGYEQYF.

This chain uses TRBV6-5 with TRBJ1-4; D unclear. The V gene's germline CDR1 is MNHEY and CDR2 SVGAGI. The CDR3 contains 11 residues. Trimming took 8 bases from V and 3 from J, leaving 4 bases between them. The CDR3 sequence is CASAANEKLFF. The CDR3 DNA follows: TGTGCCAGCGCCGCTAATGAAAAACTGTTTTTT.

This rearrangement joins TRBV10-3 to TRBJ1-4; 10 bases align to TRBD1. This CDR3 region has 13 residues. CDR1 and CDR2 from the germline V gene are ENHRY and SYGVKD. V shed 9 bases and J 6 bases; nucleotides not matched to a gene: 4. This chain's CDR3 is CAIGTGAHEKLFF. As DNA, the CDR3 is TGTGCCATAGGGACAGGGGCGCATGAAAAACTGTTTTTT.

This chain connects TRBV28 to TRBJ2-7, with 14 bases fitting TRBD2. CDR1 and CDR2 from the germline V gene are MDHEN and SYDVKM. The trim removed 6 bases at V and 9 bases at J, leaving 16 bases unmatched. CDR3 length: 17 residues. CDR3 residues: CASSITTGTSGRGGQYF. The CDR3 DNA reads as TGTGCCAGCAGCATTACAACCGGGACTAGCGGGAGAGGAGGGCAGTACTTC.

The genes are TRBV7-3 and TRBJ2-1, with 11 bases that match TRBD2. The germline gives CDR1 SGHTA, CDR2 FQGTGA. CDR3 size: 15 residues. The V gene end was trimmed by 4 bases and the J gene end by 5 bases; junction bases not matched to a gene: 4. The CDR3, as DNA: TGTGCCAGCAGCTACGGGACTAGCGGAAACAATGAGCAGTTCTTC. Its translation: CASSYGTSGNNEQFF.

This chain uses TRBV5-1 with TRBJ2-5; D possibly corresponds to TRBD1 (6 bases). CDR1 is SGHRS, CDR2 YFSETQ, per germline. The V gene lost 7 bases and the J gene lost 3 bases, with 16 bases spanning the gap. This CDR3 region has 14 residues. This CDR3 reads CASGQTSTEETQYF. The CDR3 region has the DNA TGCGCCAGCGGACAGACGAGCACTGAAGAGACCCAGTACTTC.

This clone was counted a single time. The rearrangement links TRBV5-4 to TRBJ2-7, with 9 bases aligning to TRBD2. This CDR3 is built from 14 residues. Looked up from germline, CDR1 is SGHNT and CDR2 is YYREEE (reference sequence). In nucleotides, the CDR3 is TGTGCTAAGCCGGGCGGGAGGGCCTCCTACGAGCAGTACTTC. This sequence encodes CAKPGGRASYEQYF.

The rearrangement joins TRBV28 to TRBJ2-1, with D tentatively TRBD1 (7 bases). CDR1 and CDR2 (germline): MDHEN, SYDVKM. The CDR3 spans 15 residues. Between the trimmed V and J ends, which lost 8 bases and 2 bases, there was a span of 16 bases. The CDR3 DNA reads TGTGCCAGCGCCCCAGGGGGGACAGCCTACAATGAGCAGTTCTTC. Amino acids: CASAPGGTAYNEQFF.

The chain couples TRBV6-1 to TRBJ2-1; the match to TRBD1 covers 7 bases. CDR3 length equals 14 residues. In germline, CDR1 is MNHNS, CDR2 SASEGT. Losses at the gene ends were 4 bases for V and 10 bases for J; bases not matched to a gene: 10. The CDR3 loop reads CASSVLTGQWEQFF. CDR3 bases: TGTGCCAGCAGTGTTTTGACAGGGCAATGGGAGCAGTTCTTC.

There are a few counts of this clone. This chain links TRBV4-3 with TRBJ2-2; D gene unclear. This CDR3 contains 13 residues. The V end was cut by 0 bases, the J end by 5 bases, with 4 bases between. The germline gives CDR1 LGHNA, CDR2 YSLEER. The CDR3 region is CASSQDRTGELFF. In DNA form, the CDR3 reads TGCGCCAGCAGCCAAGATAGGACCGGGGAGCTGTTTTTT.